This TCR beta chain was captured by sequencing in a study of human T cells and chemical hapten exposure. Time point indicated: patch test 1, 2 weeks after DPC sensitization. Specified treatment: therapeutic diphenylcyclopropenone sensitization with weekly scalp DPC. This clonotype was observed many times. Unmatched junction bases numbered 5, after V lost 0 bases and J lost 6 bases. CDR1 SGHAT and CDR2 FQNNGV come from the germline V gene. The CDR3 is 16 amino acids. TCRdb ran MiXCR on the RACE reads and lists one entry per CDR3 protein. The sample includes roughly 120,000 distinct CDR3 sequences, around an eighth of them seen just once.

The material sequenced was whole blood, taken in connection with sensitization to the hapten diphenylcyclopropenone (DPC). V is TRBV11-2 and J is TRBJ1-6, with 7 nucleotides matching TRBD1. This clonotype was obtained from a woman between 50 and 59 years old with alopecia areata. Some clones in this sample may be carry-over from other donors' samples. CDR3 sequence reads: CASSLDFDRANSPLHF. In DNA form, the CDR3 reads TGTGCCAGCAGCTTAGACTTTGACAGGGCTAATTCACCCCTCCACTTT. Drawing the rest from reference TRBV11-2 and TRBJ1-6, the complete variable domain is EAGVAQSPRYKIIEKRQSVAFWCNPISGHATLYWYQQILGQGPKLLIQFQNNGVVDDSQLPKDRFSAERLKGVDSTLKIQPAKLEDSAVYLCASSLDFDRANSPLHFGNGTRLTVT.